A selection of T cell receptor beta chains follows, all from one sample in a study of molecular identifiers for immune sequencing clone quantification. A single record per CDR3 protein comes from TCRdb applying MiXCR to the PCR reads. This sample has about 510,000 distinct CDR3 sequences, with around 21% found just once. The source material was naive CD8+ T cells from blood, with Jurkat cell RNA spiked in. All receptors derive from a human donor in good health. Some libraries in this study had Jurkat cell RNA spiked in. Both conserved end residues are part of each CDR3. D genes are given only for firm matches. Some rows mark clone size as missing; the rest say once, few, many or name a class of expanded clone.

>NA|TRBJ1-6|TRBV10-3|NA
TGTGCCACAAATAATGAGGGGTATAATTCACCCCTCCACTTT
CATNNEGYNSPLHF
>NA|TRBJ2-3|TRBV7-2|many
TGTGCCAGCAGCCCACACTCCCTGCTAGCGGACAGTATTTATACGCAGTATTTT
CASSPHSLLADSIYTQYF
>NA|TRBJ1-2|TRBV6-2/TRBV6-3|NA
TGTGCCAGCAGTTGCGGGCCGGCTAACTATGGCTACACCTTC
CASSCGPANYGYTF
>NA|TRBJ2-7|TRBV3-1|few
TGTGCCAGCAGCCAAGCCTTCTACAGCTCCTACGAGCAGTACTTC
CASSQAFYSSYEQYF
>NA|TRBJ1-1|TRBV7-8|once
TGTGCCAGCAGCTCCTACAGCCGAGGGACTGAAGCTTTCTTT
CASSSYSRGTEAFF
>NA|TRBJ1-4|TRBV19|NA
TGTGCCAGTAGTACCCCCGAGGAGGAGGAACTGTTTTTT
CASSTPEEEELFF
>TRBD1|TRBJ2-2|TRBV5-1|few
TGCGCCAGCAGCTTAGGGGACAGGCTAACCGGGGAGCTGTTTTTT
CASSLGDRLTGELFF
>TRBD1|TRBJ2-5|TRBV20-1|many
TGCAGTGCAACTGACAGGGAGCACCCCGTACAAGAGACCCAGTACTTC
CSATDREHPVQETQYF
>NA|TRBJ2-3|TRBV27|many
TGTGCCAGCAGTTTCCTAGGGGTCACAGATACGCAGTATTTT
CASSFLGVTDTQYF
>NA|TRBJ2-5|TRBV21-1|NA
TGTGCCAGCAGCAAAGGATGTGAGTCTGGGGAAACCCAGGAGACCCAGTACTTC
CASSKGCESGETQETQYF
>NA|TRBJ2-7|TRBV12-3/TRBV12-4|many
TGTGCCAGCAGCCAACCCCCGTTCTACGAGCAGTACTTC
CASSQPPFYEQYF
>TRBD2|TRBJ2-7|TRBV10-3|NA
TGTGCCATCAGTGAGGCTATCGGGACTAGCGGGTACGAGCAGTACTTC
CAISEAIGTSGYEQYF
>TRBD1|TRBJ2-1|TRBV6-2/TRBV6-3|few
TGTGCCAGCAGTTTACGTGGGACAGGGTTGAGCAATGAGCAGTTCTTC
CASSLRGTGLSNEQFF
>TRBD2|TRBJ2-7|TRBV7-2|many
TGTGCCAGCAGCTCCGTAGCGGGAGGGCCCTACGAGCAGTACTTC
CASSSVAGGPYEQYF
>NA|TRBJ2-2|TRBV12-3/TRBV12-4|few
TGTGCCAGCAGACTCACAGGGTCCCCCACCGGGGAGCTGTTTTTT
CASRLTGSPTGELFF
>NA|TRBJ2-1|TRBV7-8|NA
TGTGCCAGCAGCTTAGGCAGGGGCGATGAGCAGTTCTTC
CASSLGRGDEQFF
>TRBD1|TRBJ1-3|TRBV5-1|many
TGCGCCAGCAGCCTAGGAGGGACAGTGGCGTCTGGAAACACCATATATTTT
CASSLGGTVASGNTIYF
>TRBD1|TRBJ1-5|TRBV12-3/TRBV12-4|NA
TGTGCCAGCACCGCGGGACAGGGGCCCGTTCCCCAGCATTTT
CASTAGQGPVPQHF
>NA|TRBJ2-5|TRBV18|few
TGTGCCAGCTCACCACGACAGCCAGAGACCCAGTACTTC
CASSPRQPETQYF
>NA|TRBJ1-1|TRBV6-2/TRBV6-3|few
TGTGCCAGCAAGGGGGAAGGGTTGGGCGATTATCTGAACACTGAAGCTTTCTTT
CASKGEGLGDYLNTEAFF
>NA|TRBJ1-4|TRBV7-9|few
TGTGCCAGCAGCCCCTTTGGGGGTGATGAAAAACTGTTTTTT
CASSPFGGDEKLFF
>NA|TRBJ2-3|TRBV27|NA
TGTGCCAGCAGTTTGCGGGGGACAGGTACGCAGTATTTT
CASSLRGTGTQYF
>NA|TRBJ2-7|TRBV7-2|many
TGTGCCAGCAGCTTAGGGGGTACGGACTCCCTTGGGACCTACGAGCAGTACTTC
CASSLGGTDSLGTYEQYF
>NA|TRBJ2-3|TRBV30|many
TGTGCCTGGAGTGTAAATGGATTGCGAGATACGCAGTATTTT
CAWSVNGLRDTQYF
>NA|TRBJ2-1|TRBV19|NA
TGTGCCAGTAGTATGTCGTTCGGAGCGGCGAACAATGAGCAGTTCTTC
CASSMSFGAANNEQFF
>TRBD1|TRBJ1-2|TRBV30|NA
TGTGCCTGGACCACCGGGACAGACTATGGCTACACCTTC
CAWTTGTDYGYTF
>NA|TRBJ2-7|TRBV6-2/TRBV6-3|many
TGTGCCAGCAGTTTGACAGAGAACTACGAGCAGTACTTC
CASSLTENYEQYF